This TCR beta chain was observed in a study of cytomegalovirus exposure and HLA in healthy donors. Findings and caveats of the study: It was approximately 150 TCR beta chains that were listed as cytomegalovirus-associated.

The CDR3 sequence is 16 residues long. V lost 0 bases to trimming and J lost 2 bases, with 9 bases between them. In germline, CDR1 is SGDLS, CDR2 YYNGEE. This clone has more than one count but fewer than ten. The antigen is undetermined. Sequencing was performed with immunoSEQ multiplex PCR; in TCRdb, only in-frame clones are kept and a portion is missing. Among hundreds of thousands of clones, around nine tenths were seen once, and the ten largest hold about 3%. Sequencing used PBMCs. This chain connects TRBV9 to TRBJ2-6, with D perhaps TRBD2 (6 bases). The TCR originated in a young man in good health and CMV-seronegative. In DNA, the CDR3 is TGTGCCAGCAGCGTAGATCCGGGGGCTGGGGCCAACGTCCTGACTTTC. This translates into CASSVDPGAGANVLTF. Supplemented by reference TRBV9 and TRBJ2-6, the full variable domain reads DSGVTQTPKHLITATGQRVTLRCSPRSGDLSVYWYQQSLDQGLQFLIQYYNGEERAKGNILERFSAQQFPDLHSELNLSSLELGDSALYFCASSVDPGAGANVLTFGAGSRLTVL.